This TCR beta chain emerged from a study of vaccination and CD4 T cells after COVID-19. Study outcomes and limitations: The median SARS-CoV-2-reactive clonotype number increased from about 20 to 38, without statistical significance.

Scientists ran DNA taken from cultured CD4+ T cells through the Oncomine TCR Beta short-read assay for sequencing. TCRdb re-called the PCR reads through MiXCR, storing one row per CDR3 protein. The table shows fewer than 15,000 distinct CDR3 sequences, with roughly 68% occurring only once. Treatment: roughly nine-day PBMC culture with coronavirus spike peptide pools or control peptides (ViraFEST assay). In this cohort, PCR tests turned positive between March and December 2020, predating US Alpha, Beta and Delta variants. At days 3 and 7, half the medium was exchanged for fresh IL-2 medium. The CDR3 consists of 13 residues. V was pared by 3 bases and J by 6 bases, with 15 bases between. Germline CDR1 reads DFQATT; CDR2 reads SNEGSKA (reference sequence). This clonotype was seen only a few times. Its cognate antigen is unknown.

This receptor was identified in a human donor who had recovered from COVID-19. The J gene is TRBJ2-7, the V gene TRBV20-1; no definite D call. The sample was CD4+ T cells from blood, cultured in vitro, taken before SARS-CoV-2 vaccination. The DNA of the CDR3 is TGCAGTGCTAGGGGATTAAGGGCCCCCGAGCAGTACTTC. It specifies CSARGLRAPEQYF.